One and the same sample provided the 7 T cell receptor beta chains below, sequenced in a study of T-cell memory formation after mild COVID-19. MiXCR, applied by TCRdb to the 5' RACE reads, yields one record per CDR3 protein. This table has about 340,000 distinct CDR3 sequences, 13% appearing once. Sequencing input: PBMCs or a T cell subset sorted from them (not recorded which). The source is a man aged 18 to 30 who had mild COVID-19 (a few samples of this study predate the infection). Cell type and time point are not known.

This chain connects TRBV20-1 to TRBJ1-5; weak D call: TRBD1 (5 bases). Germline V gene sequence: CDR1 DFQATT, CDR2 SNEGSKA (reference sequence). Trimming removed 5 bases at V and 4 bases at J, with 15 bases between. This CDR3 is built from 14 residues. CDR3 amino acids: CSAPLGGRNQPQHF. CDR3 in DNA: TGCAGTGCTCCCCTCGGGGGACGAAATCAGCCCCAGCATTTT.

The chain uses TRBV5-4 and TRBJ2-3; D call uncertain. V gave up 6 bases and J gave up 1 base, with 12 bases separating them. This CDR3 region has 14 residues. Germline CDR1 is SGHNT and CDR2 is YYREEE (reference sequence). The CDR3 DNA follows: TGTGCCAGCACCCTCGGAGACCGCACAGATACGCAGTATTTT. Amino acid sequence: CASTLGDRTDTQYF.

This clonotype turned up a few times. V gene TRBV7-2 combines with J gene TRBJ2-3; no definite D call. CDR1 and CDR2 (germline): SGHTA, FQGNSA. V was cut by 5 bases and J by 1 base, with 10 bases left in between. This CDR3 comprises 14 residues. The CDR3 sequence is CASSLDDGTDTQYF. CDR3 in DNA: TGTGCCAGCAGCCTGGACGACGGCACAGATACGCAGTATTTT.

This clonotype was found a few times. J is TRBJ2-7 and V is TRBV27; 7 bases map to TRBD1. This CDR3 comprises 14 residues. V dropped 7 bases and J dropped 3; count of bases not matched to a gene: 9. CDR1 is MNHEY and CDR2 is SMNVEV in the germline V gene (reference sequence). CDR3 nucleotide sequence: TGTGCCAGCACTCTCACGACAGGGAGCTACGAGCAGTACTTC. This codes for CASTLTTGSYEQYF.

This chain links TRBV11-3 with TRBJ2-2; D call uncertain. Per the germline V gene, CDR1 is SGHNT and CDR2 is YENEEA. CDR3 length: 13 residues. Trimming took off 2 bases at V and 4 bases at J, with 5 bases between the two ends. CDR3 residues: CASSLMPTGELFF. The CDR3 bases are TGTGCCAGCAGCTTAATGCCCACCGGGGAGCTGTTTTTT. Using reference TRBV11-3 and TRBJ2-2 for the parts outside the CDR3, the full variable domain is EAGVVQSPRYKIIEKKQPVAFWCNPISGHNTLYWYLQNLGQGPELLIRYENEEAVDDSQLPKDRFSAERLKGVDSTLKIQPAELGDSAVYLCASSLMPTGELFFGEGSRLTVL.

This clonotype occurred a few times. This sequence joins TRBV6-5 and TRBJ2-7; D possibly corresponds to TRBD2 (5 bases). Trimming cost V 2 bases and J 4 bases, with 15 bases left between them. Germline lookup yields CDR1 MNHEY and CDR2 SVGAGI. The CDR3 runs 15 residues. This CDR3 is CASSYRTGYSYEQYV. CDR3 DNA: TGTGCCAGCAGTTACCGGACTGGCTATTCTTACGAGCAGTACGTC.

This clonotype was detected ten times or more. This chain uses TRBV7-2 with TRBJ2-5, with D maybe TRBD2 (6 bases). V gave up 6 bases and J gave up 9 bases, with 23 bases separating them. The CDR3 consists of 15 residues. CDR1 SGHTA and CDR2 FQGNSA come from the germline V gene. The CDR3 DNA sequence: TGTGCCAGCAGGGGCCGCGGGACTGCACTCGGGGCCCAGTACTTC. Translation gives CASRGRGTALGAQYF.